This T cell receptor beta chain was captured in a study of cytomegalovirus exposure and HLA in healthy donors. Findings and caveats of the study: V- and J-gene trimming in TCR beta was tied to a missense DCLRE1C variant by an analysis performed later.

Notes on this clone: Its specificity is not known.

CDR1 LNHNV and CDR2 YYDKDF come from the germline V gene (reference sequence). CDR3 size: 14 residues. J gave up 1 base and V 7 bases, and 6 bases lay outside the gene matches. Primers: 60 Vbeta forward and 13 Jbeta reverse. The data were produced by immunoSEQ multiplex PCR, yet TCRdb's version contains in-frame clones alone and is incomplete. The sample lists roughly 110,000 clones; roughly 68% were seen once. Sequenced input: PBMCs. This receptor was identified in a man aged 25-40 years in good health and CMV-seropositive. The chain employs TRBV15 and TRBJ2-5; 7 bases agree with TRBD1. The CDR3 nucleotides are TGTGCCACCAACTCGGGACAGCCCCAAGAGACCCAGTACTTC. This encodes CATNSGQPQETQYF.